The sequence of this TCR beta chain was determined in a study of regulatory T cells in long-lasting Graves disease (dated by TCRdb to the early 2020s). With respect to the entire study: Persistent Graves' disease was defined as antithyroid drug treatment for over 5 years with persistently positive TSH receptor autoantibodies. Patients with persistent Graves' disease were compared with patients with newly diagnosed Graves' disease using TCR sequencing and RNA sequencing of peripheral blood. The study was registered as a clinical trial and conducted in China. A total of roughly 35 samples underwent TCR sequencing: around 13 from persistent and approximately 20 from newly diagnosed Graves' disease patients. Antithyroid drugs had been taken for about 10.3 years on average by persistent Graves' disease patients in the clinical cohort. Beyond this particular receptor, the publication reports: Compared with newly diagnosed patients, persistent Graves' disease patients had lower TCR Shannon entropy and fewer highly expanded clones, which suggests clonal expansion. As a limitation, the authors acknowledged that the small sample size may reduce accuracy. Sequencing and analysis were restricted to the TCR beta chain. Preferential use of TRBV28, TRBJ1-2 and TRBJ2-5 was observed in persistent disease, whereas TRBV20-1 and TRBJ2-1 were favored in newly diagnosed disease. A larger number of public clonotypes was shared among persistent patients (about 2,700) than among newly diagnosed patients (approximately 930). The study examined only peripheral blood because the primary lesion, thyroid tissue, could not be accessed.

Read against the paper, the sample's time point label means: persistent/refractory GD, antithyroid drugs over 5 years with positive TRAb. For both TCR sequencing and RNA sequencing, RNA was extracted from PBMCs using TRIzol. The diagnosis of Graves' disease was made according to American Thyroid Association guidelines. Patients were recruited from an endocrinology department in Xi'an, China. From each patient, around 9 milliliters of peripheral blood was collected into an EDTA anticoagulant tube. Ficoll Paque Plus density gradient separation was used to isolate PBMCs, and no further T cell sorting was done. RNA quality was checked with an Agilent 2100 Bioanalyzer and agarose gel, and concentration with a NanoDrop 2000. This clonotype was seen at least ten times. The clone's antigen remains unknown. No base quality values were provided; no much bigger clone lies one nucleotide off. Trimming at the junction amounts to 9 bases on V and 3 bases on J, and the germline ends lie 12 bases apart. Based on the germline V gene, the CDR1 and CDR2 sequences are MNHNS and SASEGT. The CDR3 holds 13 amino acids from the cysteine to the phenylalanine. The entry retains the CDR3 DNA only, 39 bases that are in frame from base 1.

Library generation was performed with multiplex PCR. Reads for this sample came from an Illumina HiSeq 4000. TCR beta libraries were built with iRepertoire HTBI primers and Arm-PCR amplification of CDR3 regions. PCR products were gel purified before sequencing. The paper's data handling went like this. Gene usage analysis of CDR3 amino acid clonotypes used the 60 to 80 TRBV and about 13 TRBJ segments found across samples. COPE and FqMerger were used to merge the filtered high-quality paired reads into contigs. Contigs were aligned with BLAST to IMGT TRBV, TRBD and TRBJ reference genes, and CDR3 was defined per IMGT. Any clonotype with a frequency above 0.1% was counted as a highly expanded clone. Repertoire diversity was measured by Shannon entropy, and V-J evenness by the Gini coefficient. A clonotype was considered public if more than one individual shared it. TCRdb ran its own pipeline on the public reads, namely fastp trimming at Q25 and MiXCR clone calling, and kept in-frame beta chains. CDR3 protein sequences are deduplicated, and each keeps its most common genes and DNA. The V and J calls shown here were made by TCRdb, not taken from the authors' results. The table for this sample lists fewer than 600,000 distinct CDR3 sequences; under 25% of them were counted only once. Together, the top ten hold less than 15% of the sample.

The sequence was collected from a female donor with Graves disease. Sequenced here: peripheral blood mononuclear cells (PBMCs), sampled when the disease was refractory, from a patient treated with antithyroid drugs. The V and J genes are TRBV6-1 and TRBJ1-5, with no confident D gene call. The DNA sequence reads TGTGCCAGTTCAGGTTCTTCCAATCAGCCCCAGCATTTT. Translated, it reads CASSGSSNQPQHF.